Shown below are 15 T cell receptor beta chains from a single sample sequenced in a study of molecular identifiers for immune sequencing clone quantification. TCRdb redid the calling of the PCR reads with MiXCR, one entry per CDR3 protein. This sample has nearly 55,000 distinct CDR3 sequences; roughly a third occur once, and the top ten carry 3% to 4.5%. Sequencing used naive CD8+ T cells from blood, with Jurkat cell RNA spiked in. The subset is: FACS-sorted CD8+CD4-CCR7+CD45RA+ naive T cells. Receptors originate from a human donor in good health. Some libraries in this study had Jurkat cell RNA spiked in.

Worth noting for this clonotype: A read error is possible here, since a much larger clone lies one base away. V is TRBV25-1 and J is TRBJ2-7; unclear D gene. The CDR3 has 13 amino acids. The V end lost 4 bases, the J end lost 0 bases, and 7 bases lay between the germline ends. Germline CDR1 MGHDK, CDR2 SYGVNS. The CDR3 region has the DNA TGTGCCAGCAGTGGGGCCTTCTCCTACGAGCAGTACTTC. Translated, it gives CASSGAFSYEQYF.

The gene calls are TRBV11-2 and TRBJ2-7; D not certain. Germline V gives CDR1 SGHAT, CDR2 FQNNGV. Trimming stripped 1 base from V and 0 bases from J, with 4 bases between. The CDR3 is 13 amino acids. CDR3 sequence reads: CASSLGASYEQYF. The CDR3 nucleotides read TGTGCCAGCAGCTTAGGGGCCTCCTACGAGCAGTACTTC. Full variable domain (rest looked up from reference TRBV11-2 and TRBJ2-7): EAGVAQSPRYKIIEKRQSVAFWCNPISGHATLYWYQQILGQGPKLLIQFQNNGVVDDSQLPKDRFSAERLKGVDSTLKIQPAKLEDSAVYLCASSLGASYEQYFGPGTRLTVT.

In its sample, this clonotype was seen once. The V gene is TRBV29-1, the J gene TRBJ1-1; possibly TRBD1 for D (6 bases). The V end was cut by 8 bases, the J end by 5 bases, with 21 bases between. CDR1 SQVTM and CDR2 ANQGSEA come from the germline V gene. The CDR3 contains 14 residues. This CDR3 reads CSIPRGGPITEAFF. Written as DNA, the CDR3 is TGCAGCATCCCTAGAGGGGGGCCGATTACTGAAGCTTTCTTT.

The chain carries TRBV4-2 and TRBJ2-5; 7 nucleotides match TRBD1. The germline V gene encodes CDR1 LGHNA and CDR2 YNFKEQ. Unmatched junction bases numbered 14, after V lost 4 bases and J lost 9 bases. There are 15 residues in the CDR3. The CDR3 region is CASSPGTAYDGAQYF. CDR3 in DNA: TGTGCCAGCAGCCCCGGGACAGCCTACGATGGGGCCCAGTACTTC.

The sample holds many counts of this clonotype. This chain's CDR3 is CATSRDGGTDTQYF. CDR3 nucleotides: TGTGCCACCAGCAGAGACGGAGGAACAGATACGCAGTATTTT. This chain links TRBV15 with TRBJ2-3; TRBD2 is a possible D gene (5 bases). Germline loops: CDR1 LNHNV, CDR2 YYDKDF (reference sequence). The CDR3 totals 14 residues. The V gene lost 0 bases and the J gene lost 3 bases, with 7 bases spanning the gap.

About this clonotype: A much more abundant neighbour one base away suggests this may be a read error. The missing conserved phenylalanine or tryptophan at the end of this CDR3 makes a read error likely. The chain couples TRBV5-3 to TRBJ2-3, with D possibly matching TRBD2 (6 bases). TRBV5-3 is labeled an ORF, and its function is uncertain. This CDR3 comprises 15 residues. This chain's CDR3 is CASSSTRVSTDTQYI. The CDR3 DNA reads TGTGCCAGCAGCTCGACTAGAGTGAGCACAGATACGCAGTATATT.

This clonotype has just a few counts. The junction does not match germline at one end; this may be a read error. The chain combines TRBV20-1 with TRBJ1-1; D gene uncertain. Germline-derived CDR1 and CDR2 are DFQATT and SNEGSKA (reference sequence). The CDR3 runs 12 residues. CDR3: CNARDLITAAFF. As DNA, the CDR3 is TGCAATGCTAGAGATCTAATAACGGCGGCTTTCTTT.

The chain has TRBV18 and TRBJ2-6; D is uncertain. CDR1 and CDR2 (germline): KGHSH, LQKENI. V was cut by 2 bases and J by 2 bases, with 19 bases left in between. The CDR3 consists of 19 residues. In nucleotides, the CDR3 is TGTGCCAGCTCACCAATTACAGCCCCAAATTATCCTGGGGCCAACGTCCTGACTTTC. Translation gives CASSPITAPNYPGANVLTF. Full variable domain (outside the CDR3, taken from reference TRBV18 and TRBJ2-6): NAGVMQNPRHLVRRRGQEARLRCSPMKGHSHVYWYRQLPEEGLKFMVYLQKENIIDESGMPKERFSAEFPKEGPSILRIQQVVRGDSAAYFCASSPITAPNYPGANVLTFGAGSRLTVL.

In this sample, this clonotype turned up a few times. The CDR3 DNA is TGTGCCAGCAGTTTGGGCGCCGGGGCCGACTCCTACAATGAGCAGTTCTTC. Translation: CASSLGAGADSYNEQFF. The rearrangement joins TRBV28 to TRBJ2-1; the D gene could be TRBD1 or TRBD2 (5 bases each). Trimming pared 3 bases from V and 0 bases from J, leaving 15 bases between. CDR3 length: 17 amino acids. Germline CDR1 MDHEN, CDR2 SYDVKM.

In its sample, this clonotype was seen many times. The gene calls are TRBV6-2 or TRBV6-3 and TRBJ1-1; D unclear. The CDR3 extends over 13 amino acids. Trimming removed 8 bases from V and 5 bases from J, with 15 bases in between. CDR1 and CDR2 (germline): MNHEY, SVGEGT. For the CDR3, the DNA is TGTGCCAGCCGACTAACTCGGAGGACTGAAGCTTTCTTT. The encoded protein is CASRLTRRTEAFF.

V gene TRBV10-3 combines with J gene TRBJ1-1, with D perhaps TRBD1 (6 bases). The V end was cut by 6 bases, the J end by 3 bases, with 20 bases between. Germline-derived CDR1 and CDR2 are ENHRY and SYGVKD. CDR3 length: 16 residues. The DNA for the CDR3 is TGTGCCATCAGATCGGGACACCGAAGTTTGGACACTGAAGCTTTCTTT. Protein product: CAIRSGHRSLDTEAFF.

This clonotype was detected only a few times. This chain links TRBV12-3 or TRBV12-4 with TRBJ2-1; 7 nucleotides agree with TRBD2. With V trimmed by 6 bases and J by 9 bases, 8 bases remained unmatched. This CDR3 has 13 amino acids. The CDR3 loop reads CASRNSGPGEQFF. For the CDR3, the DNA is TGTGCCAGCAGGAATAGCGGGCCCGGTGAGCAGTTCTTC.

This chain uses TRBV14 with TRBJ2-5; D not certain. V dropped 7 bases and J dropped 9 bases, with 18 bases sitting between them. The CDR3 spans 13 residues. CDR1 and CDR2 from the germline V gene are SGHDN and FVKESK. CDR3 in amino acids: CASIRWDGVSQYF. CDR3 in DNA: TGTGCCAGCATCCGTTGGGATGGCGTGTCCCAGTACTTC.

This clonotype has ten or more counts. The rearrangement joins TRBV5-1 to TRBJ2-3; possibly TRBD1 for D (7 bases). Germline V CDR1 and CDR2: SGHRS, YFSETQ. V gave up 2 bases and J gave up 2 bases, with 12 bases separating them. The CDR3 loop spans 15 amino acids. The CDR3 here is CASSLNRGLTDTQYF. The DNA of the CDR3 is TGCGCCAGCAGCTTAAACAGGGGACTCACAGATACGCAGTATTTT.

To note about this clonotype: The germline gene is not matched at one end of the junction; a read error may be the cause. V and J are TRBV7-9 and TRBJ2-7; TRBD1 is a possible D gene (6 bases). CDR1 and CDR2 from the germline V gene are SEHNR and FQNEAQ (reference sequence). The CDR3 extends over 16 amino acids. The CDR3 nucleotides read TGTGCCAGCAGTCCCGACCGAATGACAGGTACCTACGAGCAGCACTTC. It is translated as CASSPDRMTGTYEQHF.